Following are 12 T cell receptor beta chains from one sample sequenced in a study of glioma-infiltrating T cells. Using RNA template, CDR3s of TCR alpha and beta were amplified with iRepertoire arm-PCR. TCRdb used MiXCR to reprocess the multiplex PCR reads, holding one entry per CDR3 protein. The sample contains some 160,000 distinct CDR3 sequences, about 40% of which appear only once. The sample taken for sequencing was glioma tissue, nonneoplastic brain tissue, or PBMCs (not recorded which). The receptor set was obtained from a human donor with low-grade glioma or glioblastoma, undergoing nonglioma brain surgery, or in good health (not recorded which).

This clonotype was seen only a few times. This may stem from a read error, because a much larger clone lies one nucleotide away. This sequence joins TRBV27 and TRBJ2-1; D is uncertain. Germline values: CDR1 MNHEY, CDR2 SMNVEV (reference sequence). The V end was cut by 4 bases, the J end by 2 bases, with 6 bases between. The CDR3 has 13 amino acids. In nucleotides, the CDR3 is TGTGCCAGCAGTTGGAAGCCCTACAATGAGCAGTTCTTC. Amino acid sequence: CASSWKPYNEQFF.

This clonotype was recorded many times. This chain joins TRBV10-3 and TRBJ1-3; D possibly corresponds to TRBD1 (6 bases). V lost 10 bases, J lost 3 bases, and 13 bases lay in between. Germline CDR1 reads ENHRY; CDR2 reads SYGVKD. The CDR3 has 13 residues. The DNA of the CDR3 is TGTGCCAGCCAGGGGATAAGTGGAAACACCATATATTTT. The encoded protein is CASQGISGNTIYF.

This clonotype was observed a few times. J is TRBJ1-5 and V is TRBV12-3 or TRBV12-4; D is ambiguous. V lost 5 bases, J lost 6 bases, and 11 bases lay in between. CDR3 length: 13 amino acids. Here the CDR3 reads CASSRNEVQPQHF. The CDR3 coding sequence is TGTGCCAGCAGTCGAAACGAGGTTCAGCCCCAGCATTTT.

On this clonotype itself: A much larger clone sits a single nucleotide away, making a read error possible. The chain joins TRBV6-1 to TRBJ2-1, with 8 positions matching TRBD1. The J call could be wrong; TRBJ2-7 is a better fit for the DNA end. The CDR3 is made up of 15 amino acids. CDR1 and CDR2 from the germline V gene are MNHNS and SASEGT. The CDR3: CASSEASRQGNEQYF. The DNA of the CDR3 is TGTGCCAGCAGTGAAGCGTCCCGACAGGGGAACGAGCAGTACTTC.

The rearrangement uses TRBV20-1 and TRBJ2-3; TRBD2 agrees at 10 bases. The germline V gene encodes CDR1 DFQATT and CDR2 SNEGSKA (reference sequence). This CDR3 has 15 amino acids. The V gene end was trimmed by 4 bases and the J gene end by 3 bases; junction bases not matched to a gene: 7. CDR3 region: CSAMLPSGSTDTQYF. CDR3 nucleotides: TGCAGTGCTATGCTGCCTAGCGGGAGTACAGATACGCAGTATTTT.

About this clonotype: At one boundary the junction diverges from the germline segment, which might be a read error. This chain uses TRBV6-2 or TRBV6-3 with TRBJ2-1; TRBD2 matches 8 bases. The length of the CDR3 is 16 residues. Looked up from germline, CDR1 is MNHEY and CDR2 is SVGEGT. Here the CDR3 reads CASSYGTSGSYNEQIF. The DNA of the CDR3 is TGTGCCAGCAGTTACGGGACCAGCGGGAGTTACAATGAGCAGATCTTC.

In the case of this clonotype: This may be a read error: a much more frequent sequence differs by one nucleotide. The CDR3 bases are TGTGCCAGAAGCTATCAGACTAGCTGGAACAATGAGCAGTTCTTC. Translating it yields CARSYQTSWNNEQFF. This chain joins TRBV7-2 and TRBJ2-1, with 7 bases matching TRBD2. This CDR3 is built from 15 residues. Looked up from germline, CDR1 is SGHTA and CDR2 is FQGNSA.

In regard to this clonotype: A read error may be the cause here, since a much bigger clone is one base away. The CDR3 sequence: CASSHRDRYSYTF. The CDR3 bases are TGTGCCAGCAGCCACAGGGATCGCTATAGCTACACCTTC. J is TRBJ1-2 and V is TRBV3-1; D may be TRBD1 (5 bases). CDR3 length: 13 residues. CDR1 and CDR2 (germline): LGHDT, YNNKEL (reference sequence).

This clonotype has more than one count but fewer than ten. V usage is TRBV11-2 and J usage is TRBJ2-1; D call uncertain. V lost 2 bases and J lost 4, with 12 bases in between. The germline V gene encodes CDR1 SGHAT and CDR2 FQNNGV. This CDR3 region has 15 residues. The CDR3 sequence is CASSLPGLGYNEQFF. Written as DNA, the CDR3 is TGTGCCAGCAGCTTACCGGGCCTGGGGTACAATGAGCAGTTCTTC. Full variable domain (remainder filled in from reference TRBV11-2 and TRBJ2-1): EAGVAQSPRYKIIEKRQSVAFWCNPISGHATLYWYQQILGQGPKLLIQFQNNGVVDDSQLPKDRFSAERLKGVDSTLKIQPAKLEDSAVYLCASSLPGLGYNEQFFGPGTRLTVL.

As regards this clonotype: Since a much larger clone is just one base distant, this may be a read error. J is TRBJ2-7 and V is TRBV6-1; the match to TRBD2 covers 9 bases. The V gene end was trimmed by 4 bases and the J gene end by 4 bases; junction bases not matched to a gene: 8. This CDR3 contains 15 residues. Germline lookup yields CDR1 MNHNS and CDR2 SASEGT. The chain's CDR3 is CASSGPGTSSYEQYF. For the CDR3, the DNA is TGTGCCAGCAGTGGACCCGGGACTAGCTCGTACGAGCAGTACTTC.

This clonotype has more than one count but fewer than ten. The chain links TRBV9 to TRBJ2-5; D not resolved. The CDR3 covers 15 residues. Trimming pared 4 bases from V and 2 bases from J, leaving 15 bases between. From germline, CDR1 is SGDLS and CDR2 YYNGEE. The CDR3 nucleotides read TGTGCCAGCAGCTTGGATGGCCAGGTTCAAGAGACCCAGTACTTC. Amino acids: CASSLDGQVQETQYF.

Turning to this clonotype: Compared with germline, one end of the junction differs, possibly owing to a read error. This chain uses TRBV27 with TRBJ1-5; no definite D call. The CDR3 totals 12 residues. Germline CDR1 and CDR2: MNHEY and SMNVEV (reference sequence). Written as DNA, the CDR3 is TGTGCCAGCAGTTTCTCGGATCAGACCCAGCATTTT. Translating gives CASSFSDQTQHF.